This T cell receptor (beta chain) was identified during a study of blood T cell repertoires in COVID-19. At the level of the study: Sources were T cells, B-cell-depleted T cells, or PBMCs; the material itself was cDNA or gDNA.

Clones were sequenced by immunoSEQ multiplex PCR, and TCRdb holds only the in-frame ones, with some missing. This table has a few hundred thousand clones, approximately 86% appearing once. Germline CDR1 MDHEN, CDR2 SYDVKM. There are 16 residues in the CDR3. V shed 5 bases and J 5 bases; nucleotides not matched to a gene: 8. The sample taken for sequencing was peripheral blood. V is TRBV28 and J is TRBJ2-3; 12 nucleotides match TRBD2. The source of this sequence is a man between 40 and 49 years old who had recovered from COVID-19. Here the CDR3 reads CASSGPGTSGRDTQYF. In nucleotides, the CDR3 is TGTGCCAGCAGTGGGCCCGGGACTAGCGGGCGAGATACGCAGTATTTT.